This T cell receptor beta chain comes out of a study of glioma-infiltrating T cells. Study at large: WHO grade II oligodendrogliomas or astrocytomas, plus non-recurrent WHO grade IV glioblastomas, were sampled.

As for this clonotype: What it binds is not known.

Amplification of TCR alpha and beta CDR3 regions from RNA used iRepertoire nested multiplex PCR. TCRdb ran MiXCR on the multiplex PCR reads and lists one entry per CDR3 protein. The table has 300,000 to 450,000 distinct CDR3 sequences, less than 50% seen once; the top ten hold around 12%. Study-wide results and caveats: Non-neoplastic patients had below-expected tissue-blood divergence, while all gliomas exceeded expectation. CDR3 overlap between tissue and blood was very small. Shared blood CDR3 signature motifs marked patients with low tissue-blood divergence.

Material for sequencing was glioma tissue, nonneoplastic brain tissue, or PBMCs (not recorded which). The clonotype originates from a human donor with low-grade glioma or glioblastoma, undergoing nonglioma brain surgery, or in good health (not recorded which).

The CDR3 spells CASSPLGKQGEQYF. CDR3 nucleotides: TGTGCCAGCTCACCGCTAGGGAAGCAGGGGGAGCAGTACTTC. The rearrangement uses TRBV18 and TRBJ2-7; possible D gene TRBD1, 6 bases. This CDR3 has 14 residues. Germline assignment: CDR1 KGHSH and CDR2 LQKENI. V lost 3 bases and J 7 bases, leaving 16 bases between the germline ends.